This TCR beta chain was sequenced during a study of PD-1 blockade in classical Hodgkin lymphoma. Findings and caveats of the study: Among the patients, those starting nivolumab under 1 year after ASCT were excluded.

Time point reported: cycle 4 day 1 (C4D1), after less than 7 weeks of nivolumab. Every patient experienced relapse after autologous stem cell transplantation, and brentuximab vedotin exposure varied. As for this clone: Its antigen is unidentified.

CDR1 and CDR2 from the germline V gene are MNHEY and SMNVEV (reference sequence). The germline V and J ends were trimmed by 2 bases and 7 bases, with 5 bases remaining between them. This CDR3 contains 11 residues. This table comes from immunoSEQ multiplex PCR, and its TCRdb copy is limited to in-frame clones, with some not included. The sample gives about 64,000 clones, 85% to 95% of which show up once; around 8% is in the top ten. The chain uses TRBV27 and TRBJ2-5; the D gene is possibly TRBD2 (5 bases). The clonotype comes from a human donor with classical Hodgkin lymphoma. Specimen: peripheral blood mononuclear cells (PBMCs), collected before the fourth cycle of nivolumab. CDR3 bases: TGTGCCAGCAGTTTAGGAGGGACCCAGTACTTC. It codes for CASSLGGTQYF.